This T cell receptor (beta chain) was identified during a study of OX40 agonist ivuxolimab in advanced cancers. Findings of the study overall: Expanded peripheral T cells had an undetermined antigen specificity.

This table comes from immunoSEQ multiplex PCR, and its TCRdb copy is limited to in-frame clones, with some not included. The table lists 40,000 to 50,000 clones, 88% of them singletons. A remark on this clone: What it binds is not known.

The sequence was obtained from an adult with an advanced solid tumor such as melanoma, head and neck, liver or kidney cancer. The sample consisted of CD4+ or CD8+ T cells sorted from blood, taken in a trial of the OX40 agonist ivuxolimab.

CDR3 region: CASSLVGQGSGNTIYF. DNA for the CDR3: TGTGCCAGCAGCTTGGTGGGACAGGGCTCTGGAAACACCATATATTTT. The V and J genes are TRBV5-4 and TRBJ1-3, with 9 positions matching TRBD1. Germline V CDR1 and CDR2: SGHNT, YYREEE (reference sequence). This CDR3 contains 16 residues. The V and J ends lost 0 bases and 0 bases, in that order; junction bases with no gene match: 1.